The clone carrying this TCR beta chain was picked up many times. Its target is not known. Four PCR rounds used nested alpha and beta constant region primers plus the SP2 primer. Blood and skin TCR RNA was reverse transcribed with alpha and beta constant primers. TCRdb reprocessed the 5' RACE reads with MiXCR, giving one entry per CDR3 protein. The sample consists of tens of thousands of distinct CDR3 sequences, under 10% of them appearing once. A UMI-containing oligonucleotide was joined by 3' ligation to the TCR cDNA template. Whole-blood samples were less than 3 ml of peripheral blood from healthy adult volunteers. Reverse transcription used DNase-treated unsorted total RNA, aiming for about 1 to 1000 ng. CDR3 length equals 14 residues. Deletions cut 6 bases from V and 5 bases from J, with 16 bases between. Germline V gives CDR1 MNHEY, CDR2 SVGEGT. The sample belongs to a study of naive and memory T cell subsets.

Study-level results: This RNA-based method may be sensitive to activation-related transcript changes.

The chain uses TRBV6-2 or TRBV6-3 and TRBJ1-1, with a weak D call TRBD1 (5 bases). The receptor comes from a female donor in good health. CDR3 nucleotides: TGTGCCAGCAGGTCGGGTCAGGGTGATACTGAAGCTTTCTTT. This sequence encodes CASRSGQGDTEAFF.